Listed below are T cell receptor beta chains from one sample, sequenced in a study of identical twins. MiXCR, applied by TCRdb to the 5' RACE reads, yields one record per CDR3 protein. In the table there are 400,000 to 650,000 distinct CDR3 sequences, 22% of which are singletons. The same sample was also studied in work on T cells expressing NK-cell markers.

The sequenced sample consisted of CD4+ T cells sorted from blood. These receptor sequences come from a woman under 30 in good health. Each CDR3 is given with its conserved first and last residue. A D gene is named only where the DNA matches it firmly. The size field is filled for only some rows; it gives once, few, many or a size class.

v_gene: TRBV20-1; d_gene: .; j_gene: TRBJ2-3; abundance: few; CDR3nt: TGCAGTGCTATTCGTGGGGGGGATACGCAGTATTTT; CDR3aa: CSAIRGGDTQYF
v_gene: TRBV18; d_gene: .; j_gene: TRBJ2-3; abundance: .; CDR3nt: TGTGCCAGCTCACCACTTTCGGGAAGCACAGATACGCAGTATTTT; CDR3aa: CASSPLSGSTDTQYF
v_gene: TRBV5-1; d_gene: .; j_gene: TRBJ2-5; abundance: .; CDR3nt: TGCGCCAGCAGCTTGGTGGCGACAGAGACCCAGTACTTC; CDR3aa: CASSLVATETQYF
v_gene: TRBV20-1; d_gene: TRBD2; j_gene: TRBJ2-3; abundance: once; CDR3nt: TGCAGTGCTCCAAAAGCGGGGGACACAGATACGCAGTATTTT; CDR3aa: CSAPKAGDTDTQYF
v_gene: TRBV6-1; d_gene: .; j_gene: TRBJ1-6; abundance: once; CDR3nt: TGTGCCAGCAAAACCGGGACCCGGGGTCATTCACCCCTCCACTTT; CDR3aa: CASKTGTRGHSPLHF
v_gene: TRBV12-3/TRBV12-4; d_gene: .; j_gene: TRBJ2-5; abundance: .; CDR3nt: TGTGCCAGCAGTTTAGATTTGATTTGGGAGACCCAGTACTTC; CDR3aa: CASSLDLIWETQYF
v_gene: TRBV7-8; d_gene: TRBD1; j_gene: TRBJ2-1; abundance: .; CDR3nt: TGTGCCAGCAGCCCCCCCCTTTGGGACAGGGACAACAATGAGCAGTTCTTC; CDR3aa: CASSPPLWDRDNNEQFF
v_gene: TRBV20-1; d_gene: .; j_gene: TRBJ2-1; abundance: .; CDR3nt: TGCAGTGCTAGTCTGACAGTTGCCAATGAGCAGTTCTTC; CDR3aa: CSASLTVANEQFF
v_gene: TRBV6-1; d_gene: .; j_gene: TRBJ2-7; abundance: .; CDR3nt: TGTGCCAGCAGGGGCAGGACTGGTAGCTCCTACGAGCAGTACTTC; CDR3aa: CASRGRTGSSYEQYF
v_gene: TRBV11-2; d_gene: .; j_gene: TRBJ2-1; abundance: .; CDR3nt: TGTGCCAGCAGCTTAGGGGTAGGGACGTGGAATGAGCAGTTCTTC; CDR3aa: CASSLGVGTWNEQFF
v_gene: TRBV6-5; d_gene: TRBD2; j_gene: TRBJ2-7; abundance: few; CDR3nt: TGTGCCAGCAGTTACTCGAACGGCGGGAGATCCTACGAGCAGTACTTC; CDR3aa: CASSYSNGGRSYEQYF
v_gene: TRBV20-1; d_gene: TRBD2; j_gene: TRBJ2-5; abundance: .; CDR3nt: TGCAGTGCTAACCTACTAGCGGCCTTCCAAGAGACCCAGTACTTC; CDR3aa: CSANLLAAFQETQYF
v_gene: TRBV6-2/TRBV6-3; d_gene: .; j_gene: TRBJ2-1; abundance: .; CDR3nt: TGTGCCAGCAGGCCCTTTTTTTTGGATGAGCAGTTCTTC; CDR3aa: CASRPFFLDEQFF